A selection of T cell receptor beta chains follows, all from one sample in a study of cytomegalovirus exposure and HLA in healthy donors. Produced via immunoSEQ multiplex PCR; TCRdb's table is partial and in-frame only. The table has 150,000 to 180,000 clones, approximately 79% seen once; the top ten hold under 8.5%. The source material was PBMCs. Receptors were obtained from a woman aged 45-59 years in good health and CMV-seropositive. Both conserved end residues are part of each CDR3. D genes are given only for firm matches. Only part of the rows carry a size: once, few, many, or a class if the clone is expanded.

D gene: NA
clone size: NA
J gene: TRBJ2-7
V gene: TRBV6-4
CDR3 DNA: TGTGCCAGCAGTGACTTCATGTCCTACGAGCAGTACTTC
CDR3 protein: CASSDFMSYEQYF

D gene: NA
clone size: few
J gene: TRBJ1-5
V gene: TRBV19
CDR3 DNA: TGTGCCAGTAGTTTCCGTATTACAGAGCCCCAGCATTTT
CDR3 protein: CASSFRITEPQHF

D gene: TRBD1
clone size: NA
J gene: TRBJ2-1
V gene: TRBV27
CDR3 DNA: TGTGCCAGCAAATACCGGGACAGCTACAATGAGCAGTTCTTC
CDR3 protein: CASKYRDSYNEQFF

D gene: NA
clone size: NA
J gene: TRBJ1-2
V gene: TRBV30
CDR3 DNA: TGTGCCTGGAATCTCCGGGACTCTTACAACTATGGCTACACCTTC
CDR3 protein: CAWNLRDSYNYGYTF

D gene: TRBD1
clone size: NA
J gene: TRBJ1-1
V gene: TRBV7-9
CDR3 DNA: TGTTCCAGCAGCCCCCGAGTACAGGGGTTGAACACTGAAGCTTTCTTT
CDR3 protein: CSSSPRVQGLNTEAFF

D gene: NA
clone size: NA
J gene: TRBJ1-6
V gene: TRBV4-3
CDR3 DNA: TGCGCCAGCAGCCAGGCCCTGGTTTCGACGGGGAATTCACCCCTCCACTTT
CDR3 protein: CASSQALVSTGNSPLHF

D gene: TRBD1
clone size: once
J gene: TRBJ2-7
V gene: TRBV15
CDR3 DNA: TGTGCCACCAGCAGAGTCGGGGGACAGGCCTACGAGCAGTACTTC
CDR3 protein: CATSRVGGQAYEQYF

D gene: NA
clone size: few
J gene: TRBJ1-6
V gene: TRBV27
CDR3 DNA: TGTGCCAGCAGACTTACAACGAGGGGGAATTCACCCCTCCACTTT
CDR3 protein: CASRLTTRGNSPLHF

D gene: TRBD2
clone size: NA
J gene: TRBJ2-7
V gene: TRBV5-8
CDR3 DNA: TGTGCCAGCAGCTTGCTGGGGACTAGCGGGAGTGAGCAGTACTTC
CDR3 protein: CASSLLGTSGSEQYF

D gene: NA
clone size: NA
J gene: TRBJ1-2
V gene: TRBV29-1
CDR3 DNA: TGCAGCGTTGACCCCGGACAGTTTGGTGGCTACACCTTC
CDR3 protein: CSVDPGQFGGYTF

D gene: NA
clone size: NA
J gene: TRBJ2-7
V gene: TRBV2
CDR3 DNA: TGTGCCAGCAGGCGACAGGAGAGCTCCTACGAGCAGTACTTC
CDR3 protein: CASRRQESSYEQYF

D gene: NA
clone size: NA
J gene: TRBJ1-1
V gene: TRBV6-5
CDR3 DNA: TGTGCCAGCAGTTGGGATTCCGGGGGGTGGGGAGCTTTCTTT
CDR3 protein: CASSWDSGGWGAFF

D gene: TRBD2
clone size: few
J gene: TRBJ2-2
V gene: TRBV30
CDR3 DNA: TGTGCCTGGAGTCGTCGGGGGGCCGGGGAGCTGTTTTTT
CDR3 protein: CAWSRRGAGELFF

D gene: NA
clone size: NA
J gene: TRBJ1-2
V gene: TRBV6-1
CDR3 DNA: TGTGCCAGCAGTGAAGCTCACAGGGCGGGCTATGGCTACACCTTC
CDR3 protein: CASSEAHRAGYGYTF

D gene: NA
clone size: NA
J gene: TRBJ2-3
V gene: TRBV6-1
CDR3 DNA: TGTGCCAGCAGTGATTGGGCAAAGCAAGATACGCAGTATTTT
CDR3 protein: CASSDWAKQDTQYF

D gene: TRBD1
clone size: NA
J gene: TRBJ2-3
V gene: TRBV7-9
CDR3 DNA: TGTGCCAGCAGCCTTGGACAGGGCCCAGATACGCAGTATTTT
CDR3 protein: CASSLGQGPDTQYF

D gene: TRBD1
clone size: NA
J gene: TRBJ2-1
V gene: TRBV18
CDR3 DNA: TGTGCCAGTTCCGGGACAGGGGGCTCCAATGAGCAGTTCTTC
CDR3 protein: CASSGTGGSNEQFF

D gene: TRBD1
clone size: NA
J gene: TRBJ2-3
V gene: TRBV29-1
CDR3 DNA: TGCAGCGTTGAAGGGACAGGGAGTACAGATACGCAGTATTTT
CDR3 protein: CSVEGTGSTDTQYF

D gene: NA
clone size: NA
J gene: TRBJ1-4
V gene: TRBV27
CDR3 DNA: TGTGCCAGCAGTTTAATGCCGGGTGCAACTAATGAAAAACTGTTTTTT
CDR3 protein: CASSLMPGATNEKLFF

D gene: NA
clone size: NA
J gene: TRBJ1-4
V gene: TRBV10-3
CDR3 DNA: TGTGCCATCAGTGAGTCGAGTGCAACTAATGAAAAACTGTTTTTT
CDR3 protein: CAISESSATNEKLFF

D gene: TRBD1
clone size: NA
J gene: TRBJ2-6
V gene: TRBV4-1
CDR3 DNA: TGCGCCAGCAGCCAAGATTTGGACAGGACCTCTGGGGCCAACGTCCTGACTTTC
CDR3 protein: CASSQDLDRTSGANVLTF

D gene: TRBD1
clone size: NA
J gene: TRBJ1-4
V gene: TRBV6-5
CDR3 DNA: TGTGCCAGCAGTGTACGGCAGGGGGTGCGAGAAAAACTGTTTTTT
CDR3 protein: CASSVRQGVREKLFF

D gene: TRBD1
clone size: NA
J gene: TRBJ2-7
V gene: TRBV7-6
CDR3 DNA: TGTGCCAGCAGCTTAGGTGCAGGGACAGGGACCTACGAGCAGTACTTC
CDR3 protein: CASSLGAGTGTYEQYF

D gene: NA
clone size: NA
J gene: TRBJ2-3
V gene: TRBV21-1
CDR3 DNA: TGTGCCAGCAGCAAACCAAGGGGTTTTAGGAAACCCAGATTAAAAAAAAGTAGCACAGATACGCAGTATTTT
CDR3 protein: CASSKPRGFRKPRLKKSSTDTQYF

D gene: TRBD2
clone size: NA
J gene: TRBJ2-1
V gene: TRBV11-2
CDR3 DNA: TGTGCCAGCAGCTACCTAGCGGGGGTCAATGAGCAGTTCTTC
CDR3 protein: CASSYLAGVNEQFF

D gene: TRBD1
clone size: NA
J gene: TRBJ2-7
V gene: TRBV28
CDR3 DNA: TGTGCCAGCGGACAGGGGGCCTACGAGCAGTACTTC
CDR3 protein: CASGQGAYEQYF

D gene: NA
clone size: NA
J gene: TRBJ2-7
V gene: TRBV5-6
CDR3 DNA: TGTGCCAGCAGCGTCGCGGAGGGCGCCCACGAGCAGTACTTC
CDR3 protein: CASSVAEGAHEQYF

D gene: TRBD1
clone size: NA
J gene: TRBJ1-6
V gene: TRBV4-3
CDR3 DNA: TGCGCCAGCAGCCAAGATGACAGGGGGAGGTCACCCCTCCACTTT
CDR3 protein: CASSQDDRGRSPLHF

D gene: TRBD2
clone size: few
J gene: TRBJ2-7
V gene: TRBV7-6
CDR3 DNA: TGTGCCAGCGGGATCAGCGGGGGGGCTTATGACGAGCAGTACTTC
CDR3 protein: CASGISGGAYDEQYF

D gene: TRBD1
clone size: NA
J gene: TRBJ1-1
V gene: TRBV7-9
CDR3 DNA: TGTGCCAGCCAACAGGGGGGGGGAACCACTGAAGCTTTCTTT
CDR3 protein: CASQQGGGTTEAFF

D gene: NA
clone size: NA
J gene: TRBJ1-6
V gene: TRBV28
CDR3 DNA: TGTGCCAGCAGTTTCCTGCAGGGGTTCGGATCACCCCTCCACTTT
CDR3 protein: CASSFLQGFGSPLHF

D gene: TRBD2
clone size: NA
J gene: TRBJ2-3
V gene: TRBV29-1
CDR3 DNA: TGCAGCGCTGCTGGGGCCTTGACGTGGGCGGGGGGGCATAACACAGATACGCAGTATTTT
CDR3 protein: CSAAGALTWAGGHNTDTQYF

D gene: TRBD2
clone size: NA
J gene: TRBJ2-5
V gene: TRBV2
CDR3 DNA: TGTGCCAGCATTCCGGGACTAGCGGACCAAGAGACCCAGTACTTC
CDR3 protein: CASIPGLADQETQYF